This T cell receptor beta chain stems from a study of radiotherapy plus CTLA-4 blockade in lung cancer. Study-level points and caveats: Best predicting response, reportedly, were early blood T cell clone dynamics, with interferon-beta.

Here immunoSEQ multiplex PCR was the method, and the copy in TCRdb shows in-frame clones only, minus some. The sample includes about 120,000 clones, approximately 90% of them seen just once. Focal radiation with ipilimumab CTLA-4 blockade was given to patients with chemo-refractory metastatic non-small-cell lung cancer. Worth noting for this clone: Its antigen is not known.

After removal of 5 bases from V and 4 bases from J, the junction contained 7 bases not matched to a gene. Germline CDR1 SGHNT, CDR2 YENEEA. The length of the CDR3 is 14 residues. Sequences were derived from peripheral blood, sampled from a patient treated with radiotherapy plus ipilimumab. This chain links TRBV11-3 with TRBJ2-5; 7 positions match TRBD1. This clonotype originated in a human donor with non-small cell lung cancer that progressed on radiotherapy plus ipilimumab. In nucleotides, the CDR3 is TGTGCCAGCAGCCCCAAGGGGGCTCGAGAGACCCAGTACTTC. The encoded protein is CASSPKGARETQYF.